A selection of T cell receptor beta chains follows, all from one sample in a study of T cells in Graves' hyperthyroidism and ophthalmopathy. MiXCR, run by TCRdb on the multiplex PCR reads, gives a single entry per CDR3 protein. Here the sample spans more than 500,000 distinct CDR3 sequences, about 43% being singletons. The specimen was peripheral blood or thyroid tissue (not recorded which). These receptors were obtained from an adult woman with Graves' disease, either hyperthyroidism or ophthalmopathy (not recorded which). Both conserved end residues are part of each CDR3. Clone size is not always given. Where it is, it says once, few, many or a class for expanded clones.

j_gene,v_gene,abundance,len,CDR3aa
TRBJ2-2,TRBV7-6,many,13,CASSATDTGELFF
TRBJ1-4,TRBV7-9,few,14,CASSPDWGNEKLFF
TRBJ2-7,TRBV11-2,many,17,CASSLTFLAGGTYEQYF
TRBJ2-7,TRBV20-1,many,14,CSARRQEGFYEQYF
TRBJ2-7,TRBV19,NA,14,CASNMRQTGSEQYF
TRBJ1-6,TRBV19,many,14,CASSWPGQGSPLHF
TRBJ1-1,TRBV10-2,NA,14,CANFRLGGHTEAFF
TRBJ1-2,TRBV7-9,many,15,CASSLLVRVDYGYTF
TRBJ1-3,TRBV29-1,many,11,CSVVWGNTIYF
TRBJ2-5,TRBV28,NA,16,CASSLFLQGARETQYF
TRBJ2-2,TRBV10-3,NA,13,CALGTGSPGELFF
TRBJ1-3,TRBV14,many,14,CASSQEPSGNTIYF
TRBJ1-6,TRBV9,NA,13,CASSGHYNSPLHF
TRBJ1-2,TRBV5-4,many,15,CATANIGTGGNGYTF
TRBJ1-2,TRBV6-5,many,14,CASSRGQGNYGYTF
TRBJ2-2,TRBV9,NA,15,CASSSGGMATGELFF
TRBJ2-7,TRBV9,many,15,CASSGGSLGLDEQYF
TRBJ1-2,TRBV5-8,many,17,CASSLETGGSGLYGYTF
TRBJ1-3,TRBV7-8,NA,11,CASSRGTSIYF
TRBJ1-2,TRBV7-6,many,14,CASSSTPTGLGYTF
TRBJ2-7,TRBV29-1,NA,15,CSVVYAGGYGYEQYF
TRBJ2-5,TRBV24-1,NA,18,CATSDTSGSLGYQETQYF
TRBJ2-7,TRBV28,NA,15,CASSLLPGRAYEQYF
TRBJ1-2,TRBV29-1,NA,12,CSVAGQGYGYTF
TRBJ2-5,TRBV11-2,many,16,CASSLDWASGGETQYF
TRBJ2-7,TRBV9,many,15,CASSGGQGLDYEQYF
TRBJ2-3,TRBV5-5,NA,17,CASSSQQGSVGTDTQYF
TRBJ2-7,TRBV10-3,many,14,CAISNQAGVDEQYF
TRBJ1-5,TRBV6-5,NA,16,CASSSSGQGSNQPQHF
TRBJ1-1,TRBV10-3,NA,14,CAITPSWDRGLAFF
TRBJ2-5,TRBV29-1,NA,16,CSVGNRLSRWQETQYF
TRBJ1-2,TRBV2,NA,14,CASSEATSALGYTF
TRBJ2-7,TRBV9,many,14,CASSVDGRPYEQYF
TRBJ1-1,TRBV9,NA,12,CASSASGREAFF
TRBJ2-7,TRBV29-1,NA,11,CSQDQGAVQYF
TRBJ1-1,TRBV6-5,NA,14,CASSWPGQGPEAFF
TRBJ1-2,TRBV9,many,15,CASSVDSRPNYGYTF
TRBJ1-4,TRBV7-9,many,18,CASSLSDSDLTPNEKLFF
TRBJ1-1,TRBV12-3/TRBV12-4,many,14,CASSLGQVSAEAFF
TRBJ1-6,TRBV7-6,NA,14,CASSLEGDNSPLHF
TRBJ1-6,TRBV2,NA,17,CAVHDRGLKLSGSPLHF
TRBJ1-4,TRBV20-1,NA,13,CSAAGTGNEKLFF
TRBJ2-7,TRBV2,NA,12,CASSVRQDEQYF
TRBJ2-7,TRBV11-2,NA,16,CASSFAGQGHQPQQYF
TRBJ2-2,TRBV6-5,many,16,CASSRGPARYTGELFF
TRBJ1-1,TRBV11-1,many,14,CASRDRGGGTEAFF
TRBJ2-1,TRBV7-3,NA,16,CASSLAGAGETNEQFF
TRBJ1-6,TRBV10-3,NA,14,CAISEGDNNSPLHF
TRBJ1-5,TRBV19,NA,13,CASSISADQPQHF
TRBJ1-5,TRBV11-1,many,16,CASSSPRGVNNQPQHF
TRBJ1-5,TRBV10-3,NA,15,CAISAPGQGGQPQHF
TRBJ2-5,TRBV7-8,many,16,CAGSLVWNQGKETQYF